This is a list of T cell receptor beta chains from one sample in a study of OX40 agonist ivuxolimab in advanced cancers. Assay used: immunoSEQ multiplex PCR; TCRdb lists only in-frame clones, some missing. Of about 74,000 clones listed, less than 90% are singletons. The sequencing used CD4+ or CD8+ T cells sorted from blood, collected in a trial of the OX40 agonist ivuxolimab. These receptors originate from an adult with an advanced solid tumor such as melanoma, head and neck, liver or kidney cancer. Each CDR3 is given with its conserved first and last residue. A D gene is named only where the DNA matches it firmly. Rows give clone size only sometimes, using once, few, many, or a class for an expanded clone.

TRBJ2-1,-,TRBD1,TRBV5-4,CASSRDRGTNEQFF,TGTGCCAGCTCACGGGACAGGGGTACCAATGAGCAGTTCTTC
TRBJ2-3,-,-,TRBV7-6,CASSSQSGASTDTQYF,TGTGCCAGCAGCTCACAATCAGGGGCATCCACAGATACGCAGTATTTT
TRBJ2-1,-,TRBD1,TRBV7-2,CASSPTLAARGWNEQFF,TGTGCCAGCAGCCCTACCCTGGCGGCCAGGGGGTGGAATGAGCAGTTCTTC
TRBJ2-6,-,TRBD2,TRBV5-1,CASSVLGLAGGPGANVLTF,TGCGCCAGCAGCGTACTGGGACTAGCGGGAGGGCCTGGGGCCAACGTCCTGACTTTC
TRBJ1-4,-,TRBD1,TRBV5-1,CASSQRQGRSEKLFF,TGCGCCAGCAGCCAACGACAGGGGAGGAGTGAAAAACTGTTTTTT
TRBJ1-3,-,-,TRBV19,CASSIRPGRNSGNTIYF,TGTGCCAGTAGTATTAGACCGGGACGAAACTCTGGAAACACCATATATTTT
TRBJ1-3,-,-,TRBV7-2,CASRPPGGPGNTIYF,TGTGCCAGCAGACCCCCCGGGGGGCCTGGAAACACCATATATTTT
TRBJ2-5,-,-,TRBV20-1,CSAKGVTQYF,TGCAGTGCTAAGGGGGTGACCCAGTACTTC
TRBJ1-4,-,-,TRBV5-6,CASSLGATNEKLFF,TGTGCCAGCAGCTTAGGAGCAACTAATGAAAAACTGTTTTTT
TRBJ2-7,-,TRBD1,TRBV5-1,CASSLGTGAIYEQYF,TGCGCCAGCAGCTTGGGGACAGGGGCCATCTACGAGCAGTACTTC
TRBJ2-7,-,TRBD1,TRBV18,CASSPNDRDEQYF,TGTGCCAGCTCACCAAACGACAGGGACGAGCAGTACTTC
TRBJ1-1,-,-,TRBV19,CASSTRPGTFFGGEAFF,TGTGCCAGTAGTACACGCCCCGGGACGTTCTTCGGCGGTGAAGCTTTCTTT
TRBJ2-7,-,TRBD1,TRBV2,CASKITGQPVYEQYF,TGTGCCAGCAAGATTACGGGACAGCCAGTCTACGAGCAGTACTTC
TRBJ2-7,-,-,TRBV5-5,CASSHLRAGQGGYEQYF,TGTGCCAGCAGCCACCTAAGGGCAGGGCAGGGTGGCTACGAGCAGTACTTC
TRBJ2-7,-,-,TRBV4-1,CASSQESGQGFSHSYEQYF,TGCGCCAGCAGCCAAGAATCGGGACAAGGGTTTAGCCACAGCTACGAGCAGTACTTC
TRBJ1-1,-,-,TRBV7-2,CASIRQRMNTEAFF,TGTGCCAGCATTCGACAGCGTATGAACACTGAAGCTTTCTTT
TRBJ2-3,-,-,TRBV4-3,CASSQYMRGTLGTDTQYF,TGCGCCAGCAGCCAATACATGAGAGGGACCTTAGGTACAGATACGCAGTATTTT
TRBJ2-7,-,TRBD1,TRBV6-5,CASSSRDRYEQYF,TGTGCCAGCAGTTCCCGGGACAGGTACGAGCAGTACTTC
TRBJ1-3,-,-,TRBV6-5,CASKRDPRAGNTIYF,TGTGCCAGCAAAAGGGACCCTCGAGCCGGAAACACCATATATTTT
TRBJ2-1,-,TRBD1,TRBV5-1,CASRYTGTGYNEQFF,TGCGCCAGCAGGTATACCGGGACAGGTTACAATGAGCAGTTCTTC
TRBJ1-1,-,-,TRBV5-4,CASSLVSNTEAFF,TGTGCCAGCAGCTTGGTCTCGAACACTGAAGCTTTCTTT
TRBJ1-2,-,-,TRBV19,CASSPSLTIWRYTF,TGTGCCAGTAGTCCCTCTTTGACTATCTGGCGCTACACCTTC
TRBJ2-7,-,-,TRBV5-6,CASSLGRWGPYEQYF,TGTGCCAGCAGCTTGGGACGGTGGGGTCCCTACGAGCAGTACTTC
TRBJ1-6,-,TRBD1,TRBV19,CASSKNRGSYNSPLHF,TGTGCCAGTAGTAAAAACAGGGGTTCCTATAATTCACCCCTCCACTTT
TRBJ1-1,-,-,TRBV1,CTSSQDLGGEAFF,TGCACCAGCAGCCAAGATCTGGGGGGGGAAGCTTTCTTT
TRBJ2-3,-,TRBD2,TRBV10-3,CGSGRGTDTQYF,TGTGGATCGGGGAGGGGCACAGATACGCAGTATTTT
TRBJ1-1,-,-,TRBV19,CASSPWSSSGTEAFF,TGTGCCAGTAGTCCCTGGTCCTCTTCTGGGACTGAAGCTTTCTTT
TRBJ2-5,-,TRBD2,TRBV7-2,CASSPRRGGAETQYF,TGTGCCAGCAGTCCAAGACGGGGGGGCGCTGAGACCCAGTACTTC
TRBJ2-2,-,TRBD1,TRBV5-1,CASSSDTGGRGELFF,TGCGCCAGCAGCTCCGACACAGGGGGACGAGGGGAGCTGTTTTTT
TRBJ1-5,few,-,TRBV7-9,CASSSDGGPNQPQHF,TGTGCCAGCAGCTCCGATGGGGGCCCGAATCAGCCCCAGCATTTT
TRBJ2-2,-,-,TRBV7-2,CASSLDPVGELFF,TGTGCCAGCAGCTTAGACCCTGTAGGGGAGCTGTTTTTT
TRBJ2-7,-,-,TRBV4-1,CASSQGAPSQGTYEQYF,TGCGCCAGCAGCCAAGGCGCCCCGTCCCAGGGAACCTACGAGCAGTACTTC
TRBJ2-5,-,TRBD1,TRBV5-6,CASSLVLQGRETQYF,TGTGCCAGCAGCTTGGTATTACAGGGGAGAGAGACCCAGTACTTC
TRBJ2-3,once,TRBD2,TRBV2,CASSDPALAGVDTQYF,TGTGCCAGCAGTGATCCCGCACTAGCGGGAGTAGATACGCAGTATTTT
TRBJ2-5,-,-,TRBV18,CASSLGLQETQYF,TGTGCCAGCTCACTGGGCCTCCAAGAGACCCAGTACTTC
TRBJ2-3,once,-,TRBV12-5,CASGLGSTDTQYF,TGTGCTAGTGGTTTGGGAAGCACAGATACGCAGTATTTT
TRBJ1-5,-,-,TRBV18,CASSPRNNQPQHF,TGTGCCAGCTCACCCCGGAACAATCAGCCCCAGCATTTT
TRBJ1-1,few,-,TRBV10-1,CASSDSSPNRAFF,TGCGCCAGCAGTGACTCTTCTCCTAACAGAGCTTTCTTT
TRBJ2-7,-,TRBD1,TRBV28,CASSPTGASYEQYF,TGTGCCAGCAGTCCGACAGGGGCCTCCTACGAGCAGTACTTC
TRBJ2-5,-,TRBD1,TRBV28,CASSSGFGQVQETQYF,TGTGCCAGCAGTTCCGGCTTCGGACAGGTGCAAGAGACCCAGTACTTC
TRBJ1-4,-,TRBD1,TRBV11-2,CASRGQLNEKLFF,TGTGCCAGCAGGGGACAGCTTAATGAAAAACTGTTTTTT
TRBJ1-6,-,-,TRBV28,CASNGGSDNSPLHF,TGTGCCAGCAACGGGGGTTCTGATAATTCACCCCTCCACTTT
TRBJ2-5,-,TRBD1,TRBV9,CASSPVTGTGEETQYF,TGTGCCAGCAGCCCTGTAACCGGGACAGGTGAAGAGACCCAGTACTTC
TRBJ2-5,-,-,TRBV11-2,CASSLVRGQETQYF,TGTGCCAGCAGCTTAGTAAGGGGGCAAGAGACCCAGTACTTC
TRBJ1-2,-,-,TRBV27,CASRDAGRGNYGYTF,TGTGCCAGCAGGGACGCAGGGAGAGGAAACTATGGCTACACCTTC
TRBJ2-3,once,TRBD2,TRBV5-1,CASGPTSGGPTDTQYF,TGCGCCAGCGGTCCTACTAGCGGGGGTCCCACAGATACGCAGTATTTT
TRBJ2-1,once,-,TRBV18,CASSPPTLLNEQFF,TGTGCCAGCTCACCTCCGACACTTCTTAATGAGCAGTTCTTC
TRBJ2-1,-,-,TRBV10-3,CAMGERDIIGEQFF,TGTGCCATGGGAGAACGAGATATAATCGGTGAGCAGTTCTTC
TRBJ2-6,-,-,TRBV27,CASSYEKAGANVLTF,TGTGCCAGCAGTTACGAAAAGGCTGGGGCCAACGTCCTGACTTTC
TRBJ2-4,few,-,TRBV29-1,CSVEAPGGNIQYF,TGCAGCGTTGAGGCGCCCGGAGGAAACATTCAGTACTTC
TRBJ2-1,-,TRBD1,TRBV18,CASSPKGTGDPYEQFF,TGTGCCAGCTCACCAAAAGGGACAGGGGATCCATATGAGCAGTTCTTC
TRBJ2-2,-,-,TRBV18,CASSPPGTYTGELFF,TGTGCCAGCTCACCACCAGGGACTTACACCGGGGAGCTGTTTTTT
TRBJ1-1,-,-,TRBV5-1,CASSLGGMNTEAFF,TGCGCCAGCAGCTTGGGGGGGATGAACACTGAAGCTTTCTTT
TRBJ2-7,-,TRBD1,TRBV16,CASSQRGPYEQYF,TGTGCCAGCAGCCAAAGGGGGCCCTACGAGCAGTACTTC
TRBJ1-3,few,-,TRBV6-5,CASSRGQVSGNTIYF,TGTGCCAGCAGCAGAGGACAAGTATCTGGAAACACCATATATTTT